Included here is one T cell receptor beta chain sequence, with context. Its target is unknown. The sample is drawn from a study of shared clonotypes between healthy human individuals. General study points: Incomplete sequencing of sorted subsets was indicated by rarefaction despite large depth.

Germline-derived CDR1 and CDR2 are MNHNS and SASEGT. This CDR3 comprises 13 residues. Trimming stripped 3 bases from V and 3 bases from J, with 9 bases between. Some clones are missing from TCRdb's copy, which holds only in-frame ones; the method was immunoSEQ multiplex PCR. The profile shows hundreds of thousands of clones, about 92% of them singletons. CD45RO-negative CD8 cells positively selected for CCR7 made up the naive population, which excluded terminally differentiated effector memory CD45RA+ cells. The sequencing sample was made of naive CD8+ T cells sorted from blood. The chain combines TRBV6-1 with TRBJ2-7; D not certain. The receptor was derived from a man younger than 40 in good health. CDR3 nucleotides: TGTGCCAGCAGTGAGACAAACGACTACGAGCAGTACTTC. Residues: CASSETNDYEQYF.